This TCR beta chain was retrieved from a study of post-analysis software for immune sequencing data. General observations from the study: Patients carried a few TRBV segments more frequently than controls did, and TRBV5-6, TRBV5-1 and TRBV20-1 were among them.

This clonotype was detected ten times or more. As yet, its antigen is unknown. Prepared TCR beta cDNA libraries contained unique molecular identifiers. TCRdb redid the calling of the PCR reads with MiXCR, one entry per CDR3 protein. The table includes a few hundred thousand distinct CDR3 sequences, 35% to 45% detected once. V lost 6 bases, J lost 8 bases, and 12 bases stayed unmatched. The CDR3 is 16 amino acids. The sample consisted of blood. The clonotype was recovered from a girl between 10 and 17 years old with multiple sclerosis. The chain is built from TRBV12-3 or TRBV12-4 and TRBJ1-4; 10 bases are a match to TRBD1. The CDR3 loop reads CASSNNPLGQGEKLFF. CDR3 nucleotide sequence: TGTGCCAGCAGCAATAACCCCCTGGGACAGGGGGAAAAACTGTTTTTT.